The 25 T cell receptor beta chains below all came from one sample that was sequenced in a study of T cell responses to AZD1222 COVID-19 vaccine. Data came from immunoSEQ multiplex PCR; TCRdb stores just in-frame clones and leaves some out. The sample yields around 150,000 clones, of which the top ten take up approximately 2%. The sequenced material came from peripheral blood. These receptors were taken from an adult in good health.

This sequence joins TRBV20-1 and TRBJ1-1; D call uncertain. The CDR3 is 11 amino acids. Deletions cut 3 bases from V and 6 bases from J, with 8 bases between. Germline assignment: CDR1 DFQATT and CDR2 SNEGSKA (reference sequence). Written as DNA, the CDR3 is TGCAGTGCTAGGACCATGGCTGAAGCTTTCTTT. Protein: CSARTMAEAFF.

The genes are TRBV19 and TRBJ1-1; TRBD1 aligns across 10 bases. Trimming at V came to 6 bases and at J to 0 bases, leaving 1 base not matched to a gene. The CDR3 length is 14 residues. Germline-derived CDR1 and CDR2 are LNHDA and SQIVND (reference sequence). The CDR3 bases are TGTGCCAGTAGGGACAGGGGGATGAACACTGAAGCTTTCTTT. Translated, it gives CASRDRGMNTEAFF.

The V and J genes are TRBV19 and TRBJ1-1; D uncertain. Germline CDR1 reads LNHDA; CDR2 reads SQIVND (reference sequence). The ends were cut back, 1 base at V and 6 bases at J, with 6 bases in the middle. The CDR3 is 12 amino acids. CDR3 region: CASSIGVAEAFF. CDR3 nucleotide sequence: TGTGCCAGTAGTATAGGGGTGGCTGAAGCTTTCTTT.

This chain links TRBV6-5 with TRBJ1-2, with D possibly being TRBD1 (5 bases). This CDR3 comprises 13 residues. From germline, CDR1 is MNHEY and CDR2 SVGAGI. Trimming cost V 0 bases and J 3 bases, with 5 bases left between them. Here the CDR3 DNA reads TGTGCCAGCAGTTACTCAGGGGACTATGGCTACACCTTC. Its translation: CASSYSGDYGYTF.

The chain employs TRBV24-1 and TRBJ2-1; the D gene is possibly TRBD2 (6 bases). CDR1 is KGHDR, CDR2 SFDVKD, per germline. V shed 2 bases and J shed 8 bases, with 15 bases lying between them. This CDR3 has 15 amino acids. The CDR3 nucleotides are TGTGCCACCAGTGATTCTGGAGGGAGTGGAGATGAGCAGTTCTTC. Translated: CATSDSGGSGDEQFF.

The chain carries TRBV7-3 and TRBJ2-2; 8 bases are a match to TRBD2. V lost 8 bases and J lost 5; bases outside the gene matches: 16. The CDR3 is made up of 17 amino acids. CDR1 is SGHTA, CDR2 FQGTGA, per germline. For the CDR3, the DNA is TGTGCCAGCCGCCGCCGGGGGGGGACCCCGAGGACCGGGGAGCTGTTTTTT. This codes for CASRRRGGTPRTGELFF.

The V and J genes are TRBV19 and TRBJ2-2; D possibly corresponds to TRBD1 (5 bases). The germline V gene encodes CDR1 LNHDA and CDR2 SQIVND (reference sequence). The CDR3 runs 15 residues. The germline V and J ends were trimmed by 1 base and 6 bases, with 12 bases remaining between them. CDR3: CASSIATGIPGELFF. The CDR3 DNA sequence: TGTGCCAGTAGTATAGCTACAGGAATTCCCGGGGAGCTGTTTTTT.

The chain is built from TRBV5-1 and TRBJ1-1; tentative D call: TRBD1 (5 bases). The CDR3 loop spans 14 amino acids. Germline V gives CDR1 SGHRS, CDR2 YFSETQ. V lost 2 bases to trimming and J lost 4 bases, with 12 bases between them. CDR3 region: CASSFSDSSTEAFF. The DNA for the CDR3 is TGCGCCAGCAGCTTTAGTGACAGTAGCACTGAAGCTTTCTTT.

The rearrangement links TRBV11-2 to TRBJ2-7, with a tentative D call TRBD2 (5 bases). The germline V gene encodes CDR1 SGHAT and CDR2 FQNNGV. V was trimmed by 0 bases and J by 7 bases, leaving 7 bases between them. This CDR3 contains 12 residues. CDR3 amino acids: CASSLDRGEQYF. Here the CDR3 DNA reads TGTGCCAGCAGCTTAGATCGAGGGGAGCAGTACTTC.

The V call is TRBV11-2, the J call TRBJ2-5; 8 bases align to TRBD1. This CDR3 region has 16 residues. The junction had 12 bases not matched to a gene; V was cut back by 5 bases and J by 4 bases. Germline lookup yields CDR1 SGHAT and CDR2 FQNNGV. The CDR3 protein is CASSPGQGRSRETQYF. The CDR3 nucleotides read TGTGCCAGCAGCCCTGGACAGGGAAGGTCTCGAGAGACCCAGTACTTC. The complete variable domain, with remaining parts taken from reference TRBV11-2 and TRBJ2-5, reads EAGVAQSPRYKIIEKRQSVAFWCNPISGHATLYWYQQILGQGPKLLIQFQNNGVVDDSQLPKDRFSAERLKGVDSTLKIQPAKLEDSAVYLCASSPGQGRSRETQYFGPGTRLLVL.

This chain joins TRBV7-9 and TRBJ1-4; D is ambiguous. The germline V gene has CDR1 SEHNR and CDR2 FQNEAQ (reference sequence). Trimming removed 3 bases from V and 0 bases from J, with 8 bases in between. The CDR3 sequence is 15 residues long. CDR3: CASSFPSSTNEKLFF. CDR3 bases: TGTGCCAGCAGCTTCCCGAGCTCAACTAATGAAAAACTGTTTTTT.

This chain connects TRBV19 to TRBJ2-1; the D gene is possibly TRBD1 (6 bases). The CDR3 covers 15 residues. CDR1 and CDR2 from the germline V gene are LNHDA and SQIVND (reference sequence). The V gene lost 6 bases and the J gene lost 2 bases, with 14 bases spanning the gap. CDR3 amino acids: CASRRSGDTYNEQFF. The CDR3 DNA is TGTGCCAGTAGAAGGTCAGGGGACACCTACAATGAGCAGTTCTTC.

The gene calls are TRBV27 and TRBJ1-4; D remains ambiguous. The CDR3 loop spans 12 amino acids. The V end was cut by 7 bases, the J end by 5 bases, with 8 bases between. The germline CDR1 and CDR2 sequences are MNHEY and SMNVEV (reference sequence). CDR3 protein: CASMEGNEKLFF. DNA for the CDR3: TGTGCCAGCATGGAAGGAAATGAAAAACTGTTTTTT.

This chain uses TRBV11-2 with TRBJ2-1; 9 bases map to TRBD2. The V segment lost 1 base and the J segment 7 bases; nucleotides outside the gene matches: 8. Germline V gene lookup returns CDR1 SGHAT and CDR2 FQNNGV. The CDR3 has 16 residues. CDR3 sequence reads: CASSLVIAGATNEQFF. For the CDR3, the DNA is TGTGCCAGCAGCTTAGTGATAGCGGGGGCTACAAATGAGCAGTTCTTC.

The rearrangement joins TRBV19 to TRBJ1-5; 10 nucleotides agree with TRBD1. The V segment lost 2 bases and the J segment 5 bases; nucleotides outside the gene matches: 6. The germline gives CDR1 LNHDA, CDR2 SQIVND (reference sequence). The CDR3 length is 16 residues. Here the CDR3 reads CASSIPDRGRDQPQHF. In DNA form, the CDR3 reads TGTGCCAGTAGTATACCCGACAGGGGGCGAGATCAGCCCCAGCATTTT.

The DNA of the CDR3 is TGTGCCAGCAGCACCCTTGGGGTCTCCTACGAGCAGTACTTC. Encoded protein: CASSTLGVSYEQYF. The chain combines TRBV6-2 or TRBV6-3 with TRBJ2-7; D gene unclear. V shed 6 bases and J shed 0 bases, with 12 bases lying between them. Germline V gene data show CDR1 as MNHEY and CDR2 as SVGEGT. This CDR3 contains 14 residues.

The chain recombines TRBV5-8 with TRBJ1-5; 7 bases are a match to TRBD1. Per the germline V gene, CDR1 is SGHTS and CDR2 is YDEGEE. Trimming took 1 base from V and 0 from J; bases not matched to a gene: 4. The CDR3 consists of 16 residues. CDR3 nucleotides: TGTGCCAGCAGCTTGTACAGGGGTCATAGCAATCAGCCCCAGCATTTT. It translates to CASSLYRGHSNQPQHF.

The V call is TRBV18, the J call TRBJ2-2; possible D gene TRBD2, 5 bases. V was cut by 3 bases and J by 2 bases, with 7 bases left in between. Per the germline V gene, CDR1 is KGHSH and CDR2 is LQKENI. The CDR3 is made up of 14 amino acids. CDR3 region: CASSPGLNTGELFF. The CDR3 DNA is TGTGCCAGCTCACCCGGACTCAACACCGGGGAGCTGTTTTTT.

The CDR3 DNA follows: TGTGCCAGCAGCTGGGAGGCCTCCTACGAGCAGTACTTC. Protein: CASSWEASYEQYF. The V gene is TRBV11-3, the J gene TRBJ2-7; a weak D match, TRBD2 (6 bases). CDR1 and CDR2 from the germline V gene are SGHNT and YENEEA. The CDR3 contains 13 residues. V gave up 4 bases and J gave up 0 bases, with 7 bases separating them.

The chain uses TRBV4-1 and TRBJ1-1; D unclear. The CDR3 has 15 residues. Germline CDR1 is MGHRA and CDR2 is YSYEKL. V was pared by 1 base and J by 4 bases, with 13 bases between. CDR3 loop: CASSQVAGRGTEAFF. The CDR3 coding sequence is TGCGCCAGCAGCCAAGTAGCGGGTCGGGGCACTGAAGCTTTCTTT.

The chain is built from TRBV11-3 and TRBJ2-5; possibly TRBD2 for D (6 bases). Per germline, CDR1 SGHNT and CDR2 YENEEA. This CDR3 has 15 amino acids. V lost 1 base, J lost 5 bases, and 14 bases lay in between. The DNA for the CDR3 is TGTGCCAGCAGCTTAGGGGCCACCCGGGGGGAGACCCAGTACTTC. Encoded protein: CASSLGATRGETQYF.

This chain joins TRBV7-3 and TRBJ2-2; 12 nucleotides align to TRBD2. The CDR3 sequence is 20 residues long. Germline V lookup: CDR1 SGHTA, CDR2 FQGTGA. V shed 5 bases and J 1 base; nucleotides not matched to a gene: 14. Written as DNA, the CDR3 is TGTGCCAGCAGCCGCTCCAAATTCATGGGACTAGCGGGGAACACCGGGGAGCTGTTTTTT. The encoded protein is CASSRSKFMGLAGNTGELFF.

This sequence joins TRBV19 and TRBJ2-7, with D perhaps given as TRBD1 or TRBD2 (5 bases each). The CDR3 consists of 13 residues. Germline values: CDR1 LNHDA, CDR2 SQIVND (reference sequence). V was cut by 3 bases and J by 5 bases, with 11 bases left in between. The CDR3, as DNA: TGTGCCAGTAGTATGTCAGGGAGCCACGAGCAGTACTTC. Residues: CASSMSGSHEQYF.

This sequence joins TRBV6-5 and TRBJ1-1, with TRBD1 as a possible D gene (6 bases). CDR3 length: 15 residues. Germline V CDR1 and CDR2: MNHEY, SVGAGI. V lost 0 bases to trimming and J lost 1 base, with 9 bases between them. The CDR3 loop reads CASSYSFRGNTEAFF. CDR3 nucleotide sequence: TGTGCCAGCAGTTACTCATTCAGGGGGAACACTGAAGCTTTCTTT.

V usage is TRBV2 and J usage is TRBJ1-1; 7 bases agree with TRBD1. Germline V gene lookup returns CDR1 SNHLY and CDR2 FYNNEI. This CDR3 has 13 residues. V was clipped by 5 bases and J by 3 bases; unmatched bases: 3. CDR3 sequence: CASSPGGYTEAFF. The CDR3 DNA reads as TGTGCCAGCAGTCCAGGGGGTTACACTGAAGCTTTCTTT.